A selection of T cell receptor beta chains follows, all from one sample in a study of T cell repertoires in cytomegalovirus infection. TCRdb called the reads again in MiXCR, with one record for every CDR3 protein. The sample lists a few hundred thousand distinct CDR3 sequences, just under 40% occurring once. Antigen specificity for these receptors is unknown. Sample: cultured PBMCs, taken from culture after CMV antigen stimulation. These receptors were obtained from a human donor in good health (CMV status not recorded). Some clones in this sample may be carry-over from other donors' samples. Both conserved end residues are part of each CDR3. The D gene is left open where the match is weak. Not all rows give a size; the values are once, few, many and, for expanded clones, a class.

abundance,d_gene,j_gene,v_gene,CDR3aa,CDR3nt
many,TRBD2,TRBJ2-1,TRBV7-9,CASSRAGGFYNEQFF,TGTGCCAGCAGCCGAGCGGGAGGATTCTACAATGAGCAGTTCTTC
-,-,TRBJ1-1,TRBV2,CASIPIEAEAFF,TGTGCCAGCATTCCGATAGAAGCTGAAGCTTTCTTT
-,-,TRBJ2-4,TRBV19,CASSPGAAIQYF,TGTGCCAGTTCCCCCGGAGCGGCCATTCAGTACTTC
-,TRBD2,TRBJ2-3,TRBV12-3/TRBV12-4,CASGVGGVPDTQYF,TGTGCCAGCGGAGTTGGGGGGGTACCAGATACGCAGTATTTT
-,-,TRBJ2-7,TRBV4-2,CASSLWTAAYEQYF,TGTGCCAGCAGCCTGTGGACAGCAGCCTACGAGCAGTACTTC
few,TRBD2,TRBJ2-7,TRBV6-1,CASISGGAAYEQYF,TGTGCCAGTATTAGCGGGGGGGCTGCCTACGAGCAGTACTTC
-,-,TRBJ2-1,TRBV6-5,CASSYELGSSYNEQFF,TGTGCCAGCAGTTATGAGTTAGGGAGCTCCTACAATGAGCAGTTCTTC
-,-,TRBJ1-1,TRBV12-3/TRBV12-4,CASSPTTMNTEAFF,TGTGCCAGCAGTCCTACAACAATGAACACTGAAGCTTTCTTT
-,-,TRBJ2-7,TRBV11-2,CASSLRSGFSYEQYF,TGTGCCAGCAGCTTAAGGAGTGGGTTCTCCTACGAGCAGTACTTC
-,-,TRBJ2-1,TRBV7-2,CASSKNRVNNEQFF,TGTGCCAGCAGCAAAAACCGGGTCAACAATGAGCAGTTCTTC
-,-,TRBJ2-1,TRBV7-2,CASSLDVGSYNEQFF,TGTGCCAGCAGCTTAGACGTAGGCTCTTACAATGAGCAGTTCTTC
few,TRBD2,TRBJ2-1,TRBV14,CASSRTSGANEQFF,TGTGCCAGCAGCCGGACTAGCGGGGCCAATGAGCAGTTCTTC
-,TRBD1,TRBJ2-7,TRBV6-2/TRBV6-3,CASSAQGALYEQYF,TGTGCCAGCAGCGCACAGGGGGCACTCTACGAGCAGTACTTC
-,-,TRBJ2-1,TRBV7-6,CASSSGVQGGRYNEQFF,TGTGCCAGCAGCTCCGGGGTTCAGGGGGGGCGGTACAATGAGCAGTTCTTC
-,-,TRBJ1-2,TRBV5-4,CASRSALNYGYTF,TGTGCCAGCAGGAGCGCTTTAAACTATGGCTACACCTTC
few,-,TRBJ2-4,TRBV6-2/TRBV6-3,CASTRGGGGNIQYF,TGTGCCAGCACCCGCGGGGGCGGAGGAAACATTCAGTACTTC
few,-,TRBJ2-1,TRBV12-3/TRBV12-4,CASSYPRTAGEQFF,TGTGCCAGCAGCTACCCCCGGACAGCCGGTGAGCAGTTCTTC
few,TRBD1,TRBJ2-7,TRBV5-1,CASSLVADRTYEQYF,TGCGCCAGTTCCCTGGTGGCGGACAGGACCTACGAGCAGTACTTC
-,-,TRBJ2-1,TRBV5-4,CASSFRTNTWNEQFF,TGTGCCAGCAGCTTCAGGACTAATACCTGGAATGAGCAGTTCTTC
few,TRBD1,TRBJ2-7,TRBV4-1,CASSLPEWGTEKTYEQYF,TGCGCCAGCAGCCTGCCGGAATGGGGGACAGAAAAGACCTACGAGCAGTACTTC
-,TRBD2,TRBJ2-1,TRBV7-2,CASSPGLGDEQFF,TGTGCCAGCAGCCCAGGACTAGGCGACGAGCAGTTCTTC
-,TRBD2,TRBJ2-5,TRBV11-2,CASSLGSTGGPRETQYF,TGTGCCAGCAGCTTAGGGTCAACGGGAGGGCCGCGAGAGACCCAGTACTTC
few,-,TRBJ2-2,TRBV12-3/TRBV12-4,CASSLRRSNTGELFF,TGTGCCAGCAGTTTAAGGCGGTCGAACACCGGGGAGCTGTTTTTT
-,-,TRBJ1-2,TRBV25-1,CASSEEGTTDLNYGYTF,TGTGCCAGCAGTGAAGAGGGGACAACCGACCTTAACTATGGCTACACCTTC
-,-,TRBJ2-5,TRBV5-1,CASEAGETQYF,TGCGCCAGCGAAGCAGGAGAGACCCAGTACTTC
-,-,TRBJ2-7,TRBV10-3,CAISTPGPTHEPYF,TGTGCCATCAGCACTCCGGGTCCTACCCACGAACCGTACTTC
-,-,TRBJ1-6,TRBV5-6,CASSLRGFLHSPLHF,TGTGCCAGCAGCTTGCGGGGGTTCCTGCATTCACCCCTCCACTTT
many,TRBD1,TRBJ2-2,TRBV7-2,CASTNRGGTGITGELFF,TGTGCCAGCACCAACCGAGGAGGGACAGGCATTACCGGGGAGCTGTTTTTT
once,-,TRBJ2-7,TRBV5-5,CASSRPRYEQYF,TGTGCCAGCAGCCGACCCCGTTACGAGCAGTACTTC
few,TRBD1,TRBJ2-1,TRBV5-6,CASSVRQGSGQFF,TGTGCCAGCAGCGTGCGACAGGGCAGCGGGCAGTTCTTC
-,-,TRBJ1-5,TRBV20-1,CSGTGPNQPQHF,TGCAGCGGTACAGGGCCCAATCAGCCCCAGCATTTT
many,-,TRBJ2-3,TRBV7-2,CASSLEPSTDTQYF,TGTGCCAGCAGCTTAGAACCTTCCACAGATACGCAGTATTTT
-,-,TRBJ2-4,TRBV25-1,CASSESGERNIQYF,TGTGCCAGCAGTGAATCGGGGGAAAGAAACATTCAGTACTTC
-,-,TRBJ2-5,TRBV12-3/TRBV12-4,CASSLNRAGRETQYF,TGTGCCAGCAGTTTAAATAGGGCCGGTAGGGAGACCCAGTACTTC
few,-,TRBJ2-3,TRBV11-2,CASSIRGLASGSTDTQYF,TGTGCCAGCAGCATCAGGGGGCTGGCTAGCGGGAGCACAGATACGCAGTATTTT
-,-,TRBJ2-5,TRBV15,CATSGRGFHQETQYF,TGTGCCACCAGCGGAAGGGGGTTCCACCAAGAGACCCAGTACTTC
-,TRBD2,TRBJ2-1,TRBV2,CASGGRAVYNEQFF,TGTGCCAGCGGCGGGAGGGCAGTGTACAATGAGCAGTTCTTC